The clone carrying this T cell receptor (beta chain) was counted ten times or more. As yet, its antigen is unknown. Unique molecular identifiers were used to barcode this TCRbeta library. TCRdb re-analysed the PCR reads in MiXCR, keeping a single row per CDR3 protein. Here the sample spans 490,000 or so distinct CDR3 sequences, over 9.5% being singletons. The sample belongs to a study of T-cell reconstitution after alpha-beta-depleted transplantation in children. CDR3 length: 16 residues. V was shortened by 3 bases and J by 5 bases, with 15 bases between the two germline ends. Germline-derived CDR1 and CDR2 are SGHRS and YFSETQ. Study-wide results and limits: Some patients owed their high day-60 TCRbeta diversity to surviving recipient T cells and thymic progenitors. T-cell numbers and diversity one year post-transplant derived largely from freshly generated T cells. Alpha-beta T cells about two months after transplant reportedly derived from several hundred expanded graft clones.

The source material was PBMCs, sampled before TCRalphabeta/CD19-depleted stem cell transplant. J is TRBJ1-6 and V is TRBV5-1; maybe TRBD1 (5 bases). The receptor comes from a child aged 2 to 15 with inherited bone marrow failure, due to receive a stem cell transplant. The CDR3 sequence: CASSYAAGRDNSPLHF. The CDR3 DNA reads TGCGCCAGCAGCTATGCGGCGGGACGGGATAATTCACCCCTCCACTTT. Variable domain in full (rest from reference TRBV5-1 and TRBJ1-6): KAGVTQTPRYLIKTRGQQVTLSCSPISGHRSVSWYQQTPGQGLQFLFEYFSETQRNKGNFPGRFSGRQFSNSRSEMNVSTLELGDSALYLCASSYAAGRDNSPLHFGNGTRLTVT.